Each of the 27 T cell receptor beta chains below was sequenced from the same sample in a study of blood T cell repertoires in COVID-19. Profiling relied on immunoSEQ multiplex PCR, and the TCRdb table lists in-frame clones only, not all of them. The sample lists fewer than 300,000 clones; about 86% were seen once. Sequencing input: peripheral blood. The receptors shown here come from a person aged 70 to 85 with COVID-19, enrolled during active disease.

V and J are TRBV2 and TRBJ2-5; D not certain. Between the trimmed V and J ends, which lost 8 bases and 5 bases, there was a span of 15 bases. CDR1 and CDR2 from the germline V gene are SNHLY and FYNNEI. CDR3 size: 13 residues. Written as DNA, the CDR3 is TGTGCCAGCCTCCGGAGTTGGGTGGAGACCCAGTACTTC. It codes for CASLRSWVETQYF.

CDR3 nucleotide sequence: TGTGCCAGCAGCTTACGACAGGGAGTGACGAATGGCTACACCTTC. Its translation: CASSLRQGVTNGYTF. The gene calls are TRBV7-2 and TRBJ1-2, with 7 bases lining up with TRBD1. Trimming cost V 2 bases and J 6 bases; bases outside gene matches: 9. The length of the CDR3 is 15 residues. Germline values: CDR1 SGHTA, CDR2 FQGNSA.

V and J are TRBV7-2 and TRBJ1-1, with a tentative D call TRBD1 (5 bases). Trimming removed 4 bases from V and 7 bases from J, with 7 bases in between. This CDR3 is 11 amino acids long. CDR1 and CDR2 (germline): SGHTA, FQGNSA. CDR3 sequence: CASSSRGEAFF. In DNA, the CDR3 is TGTGCCAGCAGCTCTAGGGGTGAAGCTTTCTTT.

The chain links TRBV9 to TRBJ1-2; D remains unclear. The CDR3 sequence is 15 residues long. The germline V and J ends were trimmed by 3 bases and 5 bases, with 17 bases remaining between them. Germline CDR1 SGDLS, CDR2 YYNGEE. This CDR3 is CASSDPLTRGYGYTF. The CDR3 bases are TGTGCCAGCAGCGATCCCCTCACCCGGGGATATGGCTACACCTTC.

This clone appeared once. The rearrangement joins TRBV4-1 to TRBJ2-3; 10 bases line up with TRBD2. Trimming at V came to 1 base and at J to 6 bases, leaving 4 bases not matched to a gene. CDR1 and CDR2 from the germline V gene are MGHRA and YSYEKL. The CDR3 has 15 amino acids. CDR3 bases: TGCGCCAGCAGCCAAGTAGCGGGGGGCGGGGATACGCAGTATTTT. Its translation is CASSQVAGGGDTQYF.

V usage is TRBV7-2 and J usage is TRBJ2-1, with D perhaps TRBD2 (6 bases). CDR3 length equals 15 residues. V was clipped by 1 base and J by 5 bases, with 12 bases between them. Germline CDR1 and CDR2: SGHTA and FQGNSA. CDR3: CASSLGAGAHNEQFF. The CDR3 DNA sequence: TGTGCCAGCAGCTTAGGAGCGGGCGCCCACAATGAGCAGTTCTTC.

The J gene is TRBJ2-1, the V gene TRBV4-1; 9 bases match TRBD1. CDR1 and CDR2 from the germline V gene are MGHRA and YSYEKL. The CDR3 covers 15 residues. The ends lost 6 bases at V and 9 bases at J; junction bases unmatched: 12. CDR3 sequence reads: CASSLGDRVKGEQFF. CDR3 coding DNA: TGCGCCAGCAGTCTTGGGGACAGGGTGAAGGGTGAGCAGTTCTTC.

V is TRBV6-5 and J is TRBJ2-7, with D possibly being TRBD1 (6 bases). V shed 5 bases and J shed 6 bases, with 17 bases lying between them. Germline values: CDR1 MNHEY, CDR2 SVGAGI. The CDR3 covers 14 residues. The chain's CDR3 is CASSQARDTGEQYF. CDR3 DNA sequence: TGTGCCAGCAGTCAGGCCCGGGACACAGGCGAGCAGTACTTC.

This clone was seen just once. The gene calls are TRBV6-5 and TRBJ2-3, with 12 bases fitting TRBD2. V shed 6 bases, J shed 9 bases, and the junction held 4 bases outside the gene matches. Germline V gives CDR1 MNHEY, CDR2 SVGAGI. This CDR3 spans 13 amino acids. CDR3 in DNA: TGTGCCAGCAGACGCGGACTAGCGGGGACGCAGTATTTT. Protein product: CASRRGLAGTQYF.

V usage is TRBV6-5 and J usage is TRBJ1-1; no clear D gene. This CDR3 spans 13 amino acids. V gave up 5 bases and J gave up 3 bases, with 10 bases separating them. CDR1 is MNHEY, CDR2 SVGAGI, per germline. The CDR3 coding sequence is TGTGCCAGCAGTAGGAGGTGGGACACTGAAGCTTTCTTT. This gives the protein CASSRRWDTEAFF.

This sequence joins TRBV5-4 and TRBJ1-2; a possible D gene is TRBD1 (5 bases). In germline, CDR1 is SGHNT, CDR2 YYREEE (reference sequence). This CDR3 is built from 13 residues. Trimming removed 2 bases from V and 2 bases from J, with 7 bases in between. CDR3 DNA: TGTGCCAGCAGCTTACGGACAAACTATGGCTACACCTTC. This translates into CASSLRTNYGYTF.

The chain carries TRBV29-1 and TRBJ2-7; 16 nucleotides align to TRBD2. The CDR3 length is 14 residues. Germline lookup yields CDR1 SQVTM and CDR2 ANQGSEA. V shed 6 bases and J 9 bases; nucleotides not matched to a gene: 8. CDR3 sequence reads: CSVGGTSGRESQYF. The CDR3 DNA reads TGCAGCGTCGGGGGGACTAGCGGGAGGGAATCGCAGTACTTC.

The rearrangement links TRBV7-9 to TRBJ1-1; 9 nucleotides match TRBD1. Trimming cost V 4 bases and J 3 bases; bases outside gene matches: 0. In germline, CDR1 is SEHNR, CDR2 FQNEAQ (reference sequence). The CDR3 sequence is 13 residues long. The CDR3 reads CASSWTGDTEAFF. CDR3 in DNA: TGTGCCAGCAGCTGGACAGGGGACACTGAAGCTTTCTTT.

The chain carries TRBV6-5 and TRBJ2-2, with no clear D. There are 14 residues in the CDR3. Germline V gene sequence: CDR1 MNHEY, CDR2 SVGAGI. V lost 7 bases, J lost 1 base, and 10 bases lay in between. The CDR3 reads CASTERQNTGELFF. The CDR3 nucleotides read TGTGCCAGCACCGAAAGACAGAACACCGGGGAGCTGTTTTTT.

The chain recombines TRBV20-1 with TRBJ2-1; D ambiguous. The V gene lost 3 bases and the J gene lost 9 bases, with 18 bases spanning the gap. CDR1 DFQATT and CDR2 SNEGSKA come from the germline V gene (reference sequence). The CDR3 is made up of 14 amino acids. For the CDR3, the DNA is TGCAGTGCTAGTGGGGTCCTAGTGTCGGGTGAGCAGTTCTTC. Translation gives CSASGVLVSGEQFF.

The chain links TRBV4-3 to TRBJ1-5; D may be TRBD1 (6 bases). CDR1 is LGHNA, CDR2 YSLEER, per germline. The CDR3 runs 15 residues. V lost 2 bases to trimming and J lost 3 bases, with 11 bases between them. CDR3 region: CASSQNRDINQPQHF. The DNA of the CDR3 is TGCGCCAGCAGCCAAAACAGGGATATCAATCAGCCCCAGCATTTT.

CDR3 nucleotide sequence: TGTGCCAGCAGCTCGCGGCCCCCCCGGGACAGGTTCTCTGGAAACACCATATATTTT. It encodes CASSSRPPRDRFSGNTIYF. This sequence joins TRBV7-8 and TRBJ1-3; 8 bases are shared with TRBD1. The germline V gene encodes CDR1 SGHVS and CDR2 FQNEAQ. The CDR3 has 19 residues. Trimming at V came to 4 bases and at J to 0 bases, leaving 14 bases not matched to a gene.

Notes on this clone: The same CDR3 can be traced to other DNA sequences in this sample. The CDR3 DNA sequence: TGTGCCAGCAGCTTTGGACAGTCTGGCTACACCTTC. As protein: CASSFGQSGYTF. The V call is TRBV12-3 or TRBV12-4, the J call TRBJ1-2; the D gene is possibly TRBD1 (6 bases). V was cut by 6 bases and J by 7 bases, with 12 bases left in between. The CDR3 contains 12 residues.

The chain uses TRBV30 and TRBJ1-3; tentatively, D is TRBD1 (5 bases). The CDR3 has 14 amino acids. V was trimmed by 5 bases and J by 0 bases, leaving 11 bases between them. Germline V gene data show CDR1 as GTSNPN and CDR2 as SVGIG (reference sequence). The DNA for the CDR3 is TGTGCCTGGGATAGGGGCAACTCTGGAAACACCATATATTTT. It specifies CAWDRGNSGNTIYF.

This chain joins TRBV28 and TRBJ2-7; TRBD2 aligns across 7 bases. This CDR3 spans 13 amino acids. Germline V gene lookup returns CDR1 MDHEN and CDR2 SYDVKM. V trimming: 5 bases; J trimming: 0 bases; junction bases outside the gene matches: 1. CDR3 protein: CASSTGGSYEQYF. In DNA form, the CDR3 reads TGTGCCAGCAGTACGGGGGGCTCCTACGAGCAGTACTTC.

The gene calls are TRBV11-1 and TRBJ1-4; a possible D gene is TRBD1 (5 bases). CDR1 and CDR2 from the germline V gene are SGHAT and FQDESV (reference sequence). V lost 2 bases to trimming and J lost 5 bases, with 6 bases between them. The CDR3 consists of 13 residues. The CDR3 region has the DNA TGTGCCAGCAGCTTACGGGGGAATGAAAAACTGTTTTTT. Its translation: CASSLRGNEKLFF.

The gene calls are TRBV27 and TRBJ2-1, with 8 bases that match TRBD2. The CDR3 consists of 15 residues. J was trimmed by 5 bases and V by 3 bases; bases with no gene match: 6. Germline V lookup: CDR1 MNHEY, CDR2 SMNVEV (reference sequence). DNA of the CDR3: TGTGCCAGCAGTTTCACAGCGGGAGCGGACAATGAGCAGTTCTTC. Amino acids: CASSFTAGADNEQFF.

The rearrangement uses TRBV24-1 and TRBJ2-1, with 12 bases that match TRBD2. Germline V gene sequence: CDR1 KGHDR, CDR2 SFDVKD. The trim removed 5 bases at V and 0 bases at J, leaving 10 bases unmatched. CDR3 length: 19 amino acids. The CDR3 DNA reads as TGTGCCACCAGTGTATCTAGGACTAGCGGGACGGCCTCCTACAATGAGCAGTTCTTC. This encodes CATSVSRTSGTASYNEQFF.

CDR3 amino acids: CASSSPGQRTLNTEAFF. Written as DNA, the CDR3 is TGTGCCAGCAGTTCACCGGGACAGCGGACTCTGAACACTGAAGCTTTCTTT. The rearrangement joins TRBV27 to TRBJ1-1, with 7 bases fitting TRBD1. V was clipped by 4 bases and J by 0 bases; unmatched bases: 11. This CDR3 contains 17 residues. Germline lookup yields CDR1 MNHEY and CDR2 SMNVEV (reference sequence).

V gene TRBV5-1 combines with J gene TRBJ2-5; 14 bases map to TRBD2. Germline-derived CDR1 and CDR2 are SGHRS and YFSETQ. V gave up 7 bases and J gave up 0 bases; unmatched junction bases: 11. The CDR3 runs to 18 residues. CDR3 DNA sequence: TGCGCCAGCTGCACCGGGACTAGCGGGAGAGGGTACCAAGAGACCCAGTACTTC. This gives the protein CASCTGTSGRGYQETQYF.

The chain combines TRBV2 with TRBJ2-2; 10 nucleotides agree with TRBD1. Germline values: CDR1 SNHLY, CDR2 FYNNEI. CDR3 length: 14 amino acids. Trimming took 6 bases from V and 5 from J; bases not matched to a gene: 3. The CDR3 spells CASSRDRGTGELFF. Here the CDR3 DNA reads TGTGCCAGCAGCCGGGACAGGGGTACCGGGGAGCTGTTTTTT.

The chain carries TRBV6-5 and TRBJ1-3; D is uncertain. CDR1 is MNHEY and CDR2 is SVGAGI in the germline V gene. The CDR3 runs to 13 residues. Trimming removed 6 bases at V and 1 base at J, with 7 bases between. CDR3 DNA: TGTGCCAGCAGCCGCGTTTCTGGAAACACCATATATTTT. Protein product: CASSRVSGNTIYF.